This T cell receptor beta chain was profiled in a study of response to subunit inactivated influenza vaccine (dated by TCRdb to between 2018 and 2020). Some background on the complete study: Deep quantitative profiling of the T cell receptor repertoire was used in the study to follow responses to a trivalent subunit inactivated influenza vaccine.

CDR1 and CDR2 are drawn from the germline V gene: LGHNA, YSLEER. The CDR3 numbers 14 residues from cysteine through phenylalanine. Only the CDR3 DNA stays, 42 bases, in frame from base 1. The V end loses 1 base and the J end loses 4 bases, and a stretch of 8 bases separates them. This clonotype appeared a few times. The specificity of this receptor is unknown. No per-base quality is available; no much larger clone lies one base away. Library preparation was by RT-PCR. TCRdb shows the sequencer as Illumina HiSeq 2500. TCRdb trimmed public reads at Q25 via fastp, called clones via MiXCR and kept in-frame beta chains. Each record represents a unique CDR3 protein, reported with the most common genes and DNA among its rows. The sample profile shows 530,000 or so distinct CDR3 sequences; 25% of them were found once. Approximately 2% of the sample is in the top ten clones. Beyond this particular receptor, the publication reports: It was suggested by the authors that each seasonal influenza vaccination may recruit only a limited number of new T cells.

The material sequenced was CD4+ T cells sorted from PBMCs, taken 5 days after vaccination. The rearranged chain carries TRBV4-3 and TRBJ1-5; no D gene call is confident. The receptor's source is a man aged 50 to 59 who received an inactivated influenza vaccine. Donor details come from another sample of the same person, matched by shared clones. CDR3 region: CASSQAIGNQPQHF. The DNA reads as follows: TGCGCCAGCAGCCAAGCTATAGGGAATCAGCCCCAGCATTTT.